In its sample, the clone carrying this TCR beta chain was seen a few times. Its antigen is undetermined. The entry originates in a study of type 1 and type 2 diabetes patients. Germline CDR1 DFQATT, CDR2 SNEGSKA (reference sequence). CDR3 length: 15 residues. With V trimmed by 6 bases and J by 5 bases, 15 bases remained unmatched. Study-wide findings and caveats: Both CD4+ and CD8+ type 2 diabetes repertoires showed significantly higher diversity than type 1.

Amplification started from genomic DNA. Multiplex PCR with 30 forward and 13 reverse primers amplified the TCR beta CDR3. TCRdb analysed the multiplex PCR reads with MiXCR anew, one entry per CDR3 protein. The data hold under 300,000 distinct CDR3 sequences, with more than 45% observed a single time. Input material: peripheral blood mononuclear cells (PBMCs). The chain is built from TRBV20-1 and TRBJ2-7; TRBD1 matches 8 bases. This clonotype was obtained from a man between 18 and 35 years old with type 2 diabetes. The CDR3 loop reads CSASPLRAGGDEQYF. The DNA of the CDR3 is TGCAGTGCGAGCCCTCTTCGGGCAGGGGGCGACGAGCAGTACTTC.